This T cell receptor beta chain comes out of a study of cytomegalovirus exposure and HLA in healthy donors. About the research overall: The Caucasian-associated ancestry cluster held roughly 80% of a few hundred genotyped donors.

Study-wide findings and caveats: Follow-up analysis found HLA locus-dependent TCR association rates, highest for DRB1 and lowest for HLA-C.

Primers included in the PCR were 60 Vbeta and 13 Jbeta primers. TCRdb keeps only in-frame clones here, not all; method: immunoSEQ multiplex PCR. Of roughly 90,000 clones in the sample, nearly 80% were seen once. Germline CDR1 is LNHDA and CDR2 is SQIVND (reference sequence). The CDR3 is made up of 13 amino acids. For this clone: Its antigen remains unidentified.

This rearrangement joins TRBV19 to TRBJ2-5, with 10 bases that match TRBD2. The J call may be faulty, since TRBJ2-7 better matches the DNA end. The receptor was derived from a woman in her 40s in good health and CMV-seropositive. The source material was PBMCs. The CDR3 spells CASSILAGAEQYF. CDR3 nucleotides: TGTGCCAGTAGTATACTAGCGGGAGCCGAGCAGTACTTC.